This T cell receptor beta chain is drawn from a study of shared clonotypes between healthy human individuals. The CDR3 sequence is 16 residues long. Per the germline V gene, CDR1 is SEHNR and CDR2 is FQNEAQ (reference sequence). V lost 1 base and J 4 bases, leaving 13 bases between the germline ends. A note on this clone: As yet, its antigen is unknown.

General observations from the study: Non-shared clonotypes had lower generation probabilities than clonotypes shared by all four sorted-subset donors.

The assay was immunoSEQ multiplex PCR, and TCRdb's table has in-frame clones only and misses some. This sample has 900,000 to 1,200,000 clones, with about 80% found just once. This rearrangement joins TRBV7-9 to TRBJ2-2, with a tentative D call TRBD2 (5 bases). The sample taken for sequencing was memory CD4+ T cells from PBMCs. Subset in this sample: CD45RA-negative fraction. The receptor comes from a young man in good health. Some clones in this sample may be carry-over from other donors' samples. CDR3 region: CASSLGPGYSTGELFF. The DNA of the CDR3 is TGTGCCAGCAGCTTAGGGCCGGGGTATAGCACCGGGGAGCTGTTTTTT.